This T cell receptor beta chain originates from a study of cytomegalovirus exposure and HLA in healthy donors. Study results and caveats: In a later analysis, TCR beta V- and J-gene trimming was associated with a missense DCLRE1C variant. There were some public TCRs occurring in many donors, but most TCR sequences were rare.

This CDR3 is 13 amino acids long. Germline V lookup: CDR1 KGHSH, CDR2 LQKENI. V shed 6 bases and J shed 8 bases, with 11 bases lying between them. Both 60 Vbeta primers and 13 Jbeta primers went into the PCR. Data came from immunoSEQ multiplex PCR; TCRdb stores just in-frame clones and leaves some out. The table has 150,000 or so clones, roughly 73% seen once; the top ten hold 1.5% to 2%. Comment on this clone: As yet, its antigen is unknown.

What was sequenced was PBMCs. This sequence joins TRBV18 and TRBJ1-6; D unclear. The receptor's source is a woman aged 18-30 years in good health and CMV-seronegative. CDR3 bases: TGTGCCAGCTCCGACAAGGCCTATTCACCCCTCCACTTT. It yields the protein CASSDKAYSPLHF.